The T cell receptor (beta chain) under discussion was sequenced for a study of blood T cell repertoires in COVID-19. Assay used: immunoSEQ multiplex PCR; TCRdb lists only in-frame clones, some missing. Of 470,000 or so clones listed, 80% to 90% are singletons. CDR1 SGHDT and CDR2 YYEEEE come from the germline V gene. V gave up 1 base and J gave up 0 bases; unmatched junction bases: 7. This CDR3 has 18 amino acids. Sequencing was carried out using peripheral blood. The chain joins TRBV5-6 to TRBJ2-6; 7 positions agree with TRBD2. The sequence was collected from a woman aged 25-40 years with acute or convalescent COVID-19. DNA of the CDR3: TGTGCCAGCAGCTTGATCAGACTAGCTCTCTCTGGGGCCAACGTCCTGACTTTC. Protein: CASSLIRLALSGANVLTF.